The source of this T cell receptor beta chain is a study of STAT5B mutations in CD4+ large granular lymphocyte leukemia (dated 2022 in TCRdb). In the study overall: Among the healthy controls, the CDR3 'QG' motif was associated with a particular HLA allele. TCRbeta repertoires of CD4+ T-cell large granular lymphocyte leukemia patients were compared with those of healthy blood donors. The purity of purified fractions was confirmed by flow cytometry on FACSCanto II or FACSVerse to exceed 95% among lymphocytes. Study-level results and caveats: The data were not HLA-matched, and the relatively small sample size could explain the higher clonality seen in CD4+ compared with CD8+ T-LGLL. The main leukemic clonotypes were found to be private to each patient, although about a quarter of the main leukemic clonotypes were detected at low frequency in the non-leukemic repertoires of other patients. Enrichment of TRBV06-family usage was observed among the top patient clones (8/27) relative to healthy controls (2/35). Compared with healthy CD4+ repertoires, CD4-sorted patient repertoires appeared more clonal, and this difference remained even after the putative leukemic clones were removed.

The immunoSEQ assay at survey resolution was used to sequence TCRbeta rearrangements from genomic DNA. From the authors' description of their analysis: In the TCR sequencing data, the lowest productive clonotype frequency that could be detected was 2.59 x 10-5. Only productive TCRbeta rearrangements, defined as complete and in-frame sequences, were included in the analyses. Simpson clonality, calculated in the immunoSEQ Analyzer version 3.0, was used as the measure of sample clonality. Clones were grouped by frequency into very rare, small, medium, large (1-20%) or hyperexpanded (>20%) categories. OLGA 1.2.3 estimated generation probabilities, VDJtools produced V-gene circos plots, VDJdb was queried for specificities, and GLIPH identified CDR3 motifs. In TCRdb, the immuneACCESS table is reduced to in-frame sequences with V and J assigned. These tables do not hold every clone; where another copy was compared, an unresolved V gene accounts for under half, and the others remain unexplained. D and trimming were read from the DNA, whereas the V and J calls and clone size are those reported in that table. The sample table holds 30,000 to 35,000 clones, of which 69% were seen once. The ten largest clones add up to 2.5% to 3% of the sample.

The healthy controls were 35 or so blood donors, and the buffy coats of these donors were supplied by the Finnish Red Cross blood service. All TCR-sequenced material derived from peripheral blood: patient blood samples and healthy donor buffy coats. Peripheral blood mononuclear cells were isolated by Ficoll-Hypaque gradient centrifugation. For the healthy controls, CD4+ cells were obtained from buffy coats by magnetic purification. The Gentra Puregene Cell and Tissue kit was used for genomic DNA extraction, and quantification was performed on a Qubit 2.0 fluorometer. In the case of this clone: This receptor's antigen is unknown. No quality values exist for individual bases; no much larger clone is one base distant.

The CDR3 starts with the cysteine, ends with the phenylalanine, and has 11 residues. Left in the record is the CDR3 DNA by itself, 33 bases read in frame from the first base. The V end loses 6 bases and the J end loses 2 bases, and a stretch of 8 bases separates them. CDR1 SQVTM and CDR2 ANQGSEA are derived from the germline V gene. The origin of this receptor is a human donor in good health. The sample was CD4+ T cells from blood buffy coats. The sequence is built from TRBV29-1 and TRBJ2-7, with an unclear D gene assignment. The CDR3 region: CSVRAAYEQYF. The DNA is as follows: TGCAGCGTCCGGGCCGCCTACGAGCAGTACTTC.